A single T cell receptor (beta chain) is shown here with its context. The sample is drawn from a study of cytomegalovirus exposure and HLA in healthy donors. In the PCR, 60 Vbeta and 13 Jbeta primers were used. Sequenced by immunoSEQ multiplex PCR; TCRdb stores in-frame clones only, minus some. The top ten hold 15% to 20% of the sample, which has 90,000 to 150,000 clones, around 76% seen once. The source of this sequence is a man over 45 in good health and CMV-seropositive. The material sequenced was PBMCs.

CDR3 nucleotides: TGTGCCAGCAGCTTAGAATTCGGGGGGCGTGAAAAACTGTTTTTT. Translation: CASSLEFGGREKLFF. The chain has TRBV7-2 and TRBJ1-4; D possibly corresponds to TRBD1 (6 bases). There are 15 residues in the CDR3. Trimming cost V 1 base and J 7 bases, with 13 bases left between them. CDR1 and CDR2 from the germline V gene are SGHTA and FQGNSA.